The clone carrying this T cell receptor beta chain showed up just once. V lost 3 bases, J lost 8 bases, and 16 bases lay in between. Per the germline V gene, CDR1 is MDHEN and CDR2 is SYDVKM. The CDR3 spans 14 residues. The record originates from a study of T cells in tuberculosis. Study background: IGRA-negative adolescents, IGRA-positive adolescents with latent tuberculosis and adults with active tuberculosis formed this South African cohort.

Assay: immunoSEQ multiplex PCR; the TCRdb copy retains only in-frame clones and omits some. The sample lists about 45,000 clones; 94% were seen once. The chain carries TRBV28 and TRBJ1-2, with D tentatively TRBD1 (5 bases). Sequenced input: PBMCs. The receptor's source is a donor aged 5-35 years with latent tuberculosis or without tuberculosis infection. Some clones in this sample may be carry-over from other donors' samples. In DNA form, the CDR3 reads TGTGCCAGCAGTTTCCCGGGGGGTGTGTGGGGCTACACCTTC. Its protein product is CASSFPGGVWGYTF.